This T cell receptor (beta chain) appears in the sequencing data of a study of regulatory T cells in long-lasting Graves disease. Findings and limits, study-wide: Whereas 966 public clonotypes were shared by new patients, persistent patients shared more, at around 2,700.

As to time point: newly diagnosed GD, antithyroid drugs for less than 3 months. The TCR library used RNA extracted from PBMCs. According to the study, TCR beta libraries were built with iRepertoire HTBI primers and CDR3-region Arm-PCR. TCRdb re-called the multiplex PCR reads with MiXCR, one entry per CDR3 protein. The data contain around 420,000 distinct CDR3 sequences, 15% of them singletons. Of note for this clonotype: Its antigen is unidentified. This may be a read error, as it is one base from a much larger clone.

Another study also made use of these data, one on T cells in Graves' hyperthyroidism and ophthalmopathy.

This receptor was identified in a woman in her thirties or forties with Graves disease. Sample: peripheral blood mononuclear cells (PBMCs), taken at new diagnosis, from a patient treated with antithyroid drugs.

For the CDR3, the DNA is TGTGCCAGAAGTCACATGCCACAGGCGAGCACCGGGGAGCTGTTTTTT. Translated: CARSHMPQASTGELFF. The V call is TRBV6-2 or TRBV6-3, the J call TRBJ2-2; D possibly corresponds to TRBD1 (5 bases). The CDR3 totals 16 residues. Trimming stripped 9 bases from V and 4 bases from J, with 21 bases between. Germline CDR1 MNHEY, CDR2 SVGEGT.